The rows below give T cell receptor beta chains drawn from one sample of a study of blood T cell repertoires in COVID-19. Only in-frame clones appear in the TCRdb table, and some are missing; sequencing was by immunoSEQ multiplex PCR. Of about 140,000 clones listed, 70% to 80% were seen once; the top ten hold approximately 17%. The sequencing input was peripheral blood. Receptors were obtained from a man aged 45 to 65 with acute or convalescent COVID-19. Both conserved end residues are trimmed from each CDR3.

>TRBV10-2|TRBJ2-1|12
ASRQGASYNEQF
>TRBV5-1|TRBJ2-3|13
ASSPAGASTDTQY
>TRBV27|TRBJ1-5|13
ASSFSPPRDQPQH
>TRBV19|TRBJ2-5|13
ASSIYGGTQETQY
>TRBV4-1|TRBJ1-1|14
ASSQSRRGGNTEAF
>TRBV11-2|TRBJ1-3|15
ASSLDSQSNSGNTIY
>TRBV5-1|TRBJ1-1|11
ASSLKTGTEAF
>TRBV2|TRBJ1-1|12
ASSEYSGGSEAF
>TRBV30|TRBJ1-5|13
AWSVPGQFNQPQH
>TRBV5-1|TRBJ1-3|13
ASSVTGATGNTIY
>TRBV7-3|TRBJ2-2|11
ASSLEGTGELF
>TRBV6-5|TRBJ1-4|13
ASSIRGHSGEKLF
>TRBV29-1|TRBJ2-1|13
SVEKTSGGSGEQF
>TRBV4-1|TRBJ1-1|15
ASSHGTGAGGNTEAF
>TRBV6-5|TRBJ1-3|11
ASRGLSGNTIY
>TRBV19|TRBJ1-2|11
ASRGGPSGGYT
>TRBV2|TRBJ2-5|12
ASSSVWGRETQY
>TRBV3-1/TRBV3-2|TRBJ1-5|12
ASSQDITGQPQH
>TRBV3-1/TRBV3-2|TRBJ2-3|17
ASSQDQPGVIPSTDTQY
>TRBV7-2|TRBJ1-2|12
ASSWGTGINGYT
>TRBV2|TRBJ2-7|12
ASTDFYTSYEQY
>TRBV30|TRBJ1-1|16
AWSVGGLAGIGSTEAF
>TRBV5-1|TRBJ1-4|12
ASRGQGLNEKLF
>TRBV28|TRBJ2-1|14
ASSARLWQGWGEQF
>TRBV6-5|TRBJ1-1|13
ASRPDRGSNTEAF
>TRBV27|TRBJ1-1|10
ASTGRNTEAF
>TRBV5-1|TRBJ1-1|13
ASSLVGGVNTEAF
>TRBV19|TRBJ2-6|12
ASSIGQERNVLT
>TRBV6-6|TRBJ1-1|14
ASSHLQGARGTEAF
>TRBV5-1|TRBJ1-3|14
ASSPGGVSSGNTIY
>TRBV7-8|TRBJ2-5|10
ASSSASGSLY
>TRBV27|TRBJ1-2|13
ASSVLQGGNYGYT
>TRBV15|TRBJ2-1|14
ATSRDSTGGGNEQF
>TRBV5-6|TRBJ2-7|13
ASTSGTGNRYEQY
>TRBV13|TRBJ2-5|14
ASSLGVAVYQETQY
>TRBV18|TRBJ1-1|13
ASSHGTGPNTEAF
>TRBV5-1|TRBJ2-3|12
ASTLAGGPDTQY
>TRBV6-6|TRBJ1-5|10
ASKTGEQPQH
>TRBV11-2|TRBJ2-1|11
AAGQIGGHEQF
>TRBV7-8|TRBJ2-1|12
ASSPWGPYNEQF
>TRBV30|TRBJ1-5|11
AWSVYSNQPQH
>TRBV7-2|TRBJ1-2|15
ASSLGPGQGINYGYT
>TRBV29-1|TRBJ1-2|10
SAALANYGYT
>TRBV4-1|TRBJ2-3|14
ASSLLGGSGTDTQY
>TRBV2|TRBJ1-6|13
ASSSTGGLNSPLH
>TRBV27|TRBJ1-1|11
ASMGRGNTEAF
>TRBV3-1/TRBV3-2|TRBJ1-6|14
ASSGQGGSYNSPLH
>TRBV25-1|TRBJ2-3|13
ASSAGAAITDTQY
>TRBV20-1|TRBJ2-5|11
SASPGGRETQY
>TRBV10-2|TRBJ1-4|13
ASTTGPERQEKLF
>TRBV5-1|TRBJ1-2|14
ASSPVPGGTNYGYT
>TRBV3-1/TRBV3-2|TRBJ1-1|12
ASSPDIGNTEAF
>TRBV7-8|TRBJ1-6|11
ASSLVQDSPLH
>TRBV5-8|TRBJ1-2|14
ASSWEWEAGNYGYT
>TRBV7-2|TRBJ2-5|12
ASSPDRGVETQY
>TRBV5-6|TRBJ2-1|13
ASSLVAGGEVEQF